The rows below give T cell receptor beta chains drawn from one sample of a study of cytomegalovirus exposure and HLA in healthy donors. Sequencing used immunoSEQ multiplex PCR; TCRdb keeps in-frame clones, though not all of them. Found here are about 130,000 clones, approximately 10% of them singletons; the top ten hold just over 4.5%. Sequences were obtained from PBMCs. The source is a woman younger than 30 in good health and CMV-seropositive. Each CDR3 is given with its conserved first and last residue. A D gene is named only where the DNA matches it firmly. Rows give clone size only sometimes, using once, few, many, or a class for an expanded clone.

d_gene	abundance	v_gene	j_gene	CDR3aa	CDR3nt
TRBD1	.	TRBV2	TRBJ1-2	CASSRGVIYGYTF	TGTGCCAGCAGCAGGGGGGTTATCTATGGCTACACCTTC
.	.	TRBV5-1	TRBJ1-4	CASSLEAGPNEKLFF	TGCGCCAGCAGCTTGGAGGCAGGGCCGAATGAAAAACTGTTTTTT
TRBD2	.	TRBV19	TRBJ2-1	CASSIAGGPIYNEQFF	TGTGCCAGTAGTATAGCGGGAGGGCCTATATACAATGAGCAGTTCTTC
.	.	TRBV6-1	TRBJ2-7	CASSEAHNGSGEQYF	TGTGCCAGCAGTGAAGCGCATAATGGGTCGGGCGAGCAGTACTTC
.	.	TRBV6-4	TRBJ1-2	CASSAGHPNYGYTF	TGTGCCAGCAGTGCGGGACACCCTAACTATGGCTACACCTTC
.	few	TRBV18	TRBJ2-5	CASSPMEWETQYF	TGTGCCAGCTCACCAATGGAGTGGGAGACCCAGTACTTC
.	.	TRBV2	TRBJ2-5	CASSVQETQYF	TGTGCCAGCAGCGTACAAGAGACCCAGTACTTC
TRBD1	few	TRBV30	TRBJ2-7	CAWSVGTGLDEQYF	TGTGCCTGGAGTGTAGGGACAGGGCTCGACGAGCAGTACTTC
.	few	TRBV6-1	TRBJ2-1	CASSEEGYNEQFF	TGTGCCAGCAGTGAAGAGGGGTACAATGAGCAGTTCTTC
.	once	TRBV7-9	TRBJ2-7	CASSLLGGTYEQYF	TGTGCCAGCAGCTTACTGGGGGGAACCTACGAGCAGTACTTC
TRBD2	few	TRBV13	TRBJ2-7	CASSLGLAGGGDEQYF	TGTGCCAGCAGCTTAGGGCTAGCGGGAGGCGGCGACGAGCAGTACTTC
TRBD1	once	TRBV10-3	TRBJ1-2	CAISDLTGAFYGYTF	TGTGCCATCAGTGACCTGACAGGGGCGTTCTATGGCTACACCTTC
.	.	TRBV5-4	TRBJ2-5	CASSRWESETQYF	TGTGCCAGCAGTCGGTGGGAGAGCGAGACCCAGTACTTC
TRBD2	.	TRBV11-2	TRBJ2-7	CASSPQLAGDLLSYEQYF	TGTGCCAGCAGCCCCCAACTAGCGGGAGACCTTCTCTCCTACGAGCAGTACTTC
TRBD1	few	TRBV30	TRBJ1-2	CAWSVGDRDGNYGYTF	TGTGCCTGGAGTGTGGGGGACAGGGATGGGAACTATGGCTACACCTTC
.	.	TRBV5-4	TRBJ2-1	CASRDSQYNEQFF	TGTGCCAGCAGAGACAGCCAGTACAATGAGCAGTTCTTC
.	few	TRBV29-1	TRBJ1-3	CSVVLLSSGNTIYF	TGCAGCGTTGTTTTACTTAGCTCTGGAAACACCATATATTTT
.	few	TRBV5-6	TRBJ2-7	CASSLSGYEQYF	TGTGCCAGCAGCTTGAGCGGGTACGAGCAGTACTTC
.	few	TRBV6-5	TRBJ1-2	CASSSGEFYGYTF	TGTGCCAGCAGTTCCGGGGAGTTCTATGGCTACACCTTC
.	few	TRBV5-1	TRBJ2-2	CASSFEGRAGELFF	TGCGCCAGCAGCTTTGAAGGGCGGGCCGGGGAGCTGTTTTTT
.	few	TRBV7-9	TRBJ1-1	CASRSEAPLEAFF	TGTGCCAGCAGATCAGAGGCACCTCTTGAAGCTTTCTTT
TRBD1	few	TRBV27	TRBJ2-1	CASSPLDRVGSEQFF	TGTGCCAGCAGCCCACTCGACAGGGTAGGGAGTGAGCAGTTCTTC
TRBD2	.	TRBV27	TRBJ2-7	CASSPGTNYEQYF	TGTGCCAGCAGTCCCGGGACTAACTACGAGCAGTACTTC
.	.	TRBV6-4	TRBJ2-1	CASSETSNNEQFF	TGTGCCAGCAGTGAAACTAGTAACAATGAGCAGTTCTTC
.	.	TRBV2	TRBJ1-1	CASSEALTEAFF	TGTGCCAGCAGTGAAGCGCTAACTGAAGCTTTCTTT
TRBD2	few	TRBV4-1	TRBJ2-1	CASSQGVSGFYNEQFF	TGCGCCAGCAGCCAAGGGGTTAGCGGGTTCTACAATGAGCAGTTCTTC
.	few	TRBV6-5	TRBJ1-1	CASRTKAASNTEAFF	TGTGCCAGCAGGACAAAGGCAGCATCGAACACTGAAGCTTTCTTT
.	.	TRBV6-1	TRBJ1-5	CASSEFRQPQHF	TGTGCCAGCAGTGAATTTCGGCAGCCCCAGCATTTT
TRBD2	few	TRBV29-1	TRBJ2-7	CSVAGTSDGPYEQYF	TGCAGCGTTGCGGGGACTAGCGACGGACCCTACGAGCAGTACTTC
.	few	TRBV4-1	TRBJ1-2	CASSQDSIQSYYGYTF	TGCGCCAGCAGCCAAGATAGCATCCAGAGCTACTATGGCTACACCTTC
.	.	TRBV2	TRBJ1-1	CASNQGNVFTEAFF	TGTGCCAGCAACCAGGGGAACGTGTTCACTGAAGCTTTCTTT
TRBD1	.	TRBV2	TRBJ1-2	CASSAETGVDYGYTF	TGTGCCAGCAGTGCTGAGACAGGGGTCGACTATGGCTACACCTTC
.	.	TRBV7-9	TRBJ2-2	CASSLMEVGELFF	TGTGCCAGCAGCTTAATGGAGGTCGGGGAGCTGTTTTTT
TRBD1	few	TRBV6-1	TRBJ2-3	CASSPGTVNTDTQYF	TGTGCCAGCAGTCCCGGGACAGTGAACACAGATACGCAGTATTTT
.	.	TRBV27	TRBJ2-7	CASSFSGVGEQYF	TGTGCCAGCAGTTTTTCGGGGGTGGGAGAGCAGTACTTC
.	few	TRBV7-9	TRBJ2-3	CASSLGLADADTQYF	TGTGCCAGCAGCTTAGGACTTGCTGATGCAGATACGCAGTATTTT
.	.	TRBV4-1	TRBJ1-1	CASSRGVRTEAFF	TGCGCCAGCAGCCGCGGAGTCCGGACTGAAGCTTTCTTT
.	few	TRBV30	TRBJ1-5	CAWSTGNNQPQHF	TGTGCCTGGAGTACAGGGAACAATCAGCCCCAGCATTTT